The entry below describes one T cell receptor beta chain. Its antigen is as yet unknown. Amplification used 60 Vbeta primers and 13 Jbeta primers. Per the original data handling: In a later analysis, tens of millions of unique TCR beta chains included roughly 11 million shared by two or more donors. Clones were sequenced by immunoSEQ multiplex PCR, and TCRdb holds only the in-frame ones, with some missing. V and J calls and clone size come straight from that table; D and trimming were deduced from the DNA. The profile shows under 100,000 clones, approximately 79% of them singletons. The CDR3 spans 9 residues. Germline lookup yields CDR1 ENHRY and CDR2 SYGVKD. V dropped 7 bases and J dropped 8 bases, with 5 bases sitting between them. The sample originates from a study of cytomegalovirus exposure and HLA in healthy donors. Notes on the study in general: The authors assumed roughly uniform sequencing depth across donors for presence/absence analyses.

The sample consisted of PBMCs. This receptor was obtained from a human donor in good health. This chain links TRBV10-3 with TRBJ1-2; D unclear. The CDR3 reads CAIKRGYTF. The CDR3, as DNA: TGTGCCATCAAGAGGGGCTACACCTTC.